One sample yielded the 15 T cell receptor beta chains listed below, sequenced in a study of human T cells and chemical hapten exposure. MiXCR was run by TCRdb on the RACE reads, yielding one entry per CDR3 protein. The table shows around 130,000 distinct CDR3 sequences, with 10% to 15% occurring only once. Described time point: patch test 2, 6 weeks after DPC sensitization. Treatment in this sample: therapeutic diphenylcyclopropenone sensitization with weekly scalp DPC. Material: whole blood, obtained in connection with sensitization to the hapten diphenylcyclopropenone (DPC). The receptor source for this set is a woman aged 45 to 65 with alopecia areata. Some clones in this sample may be carry-over from other donors' samples.

V usage is TRBV9 and J usage is TRBJ2-5, with D possibly being TRBD1 or TRBD2 (6 bases each). Germline assignment: CDR1 SGDLS and CDR2 YYNGEE. Trimming removed 0 bases at V and 1 base at J, with 10 bases between. The CDR3 is 15 residues long. CDR3 sequence reads: CASSVVGGGQETQYF. The CDR3 region has the DNA TGTGCCAGCAGCGTAGTAGGAGGGGGCCAAGAGACCCAGTACTTC.

This clonotype was found many times. The CDR3 is CASSPSHIGNGQPQHF. The CDR3 DNA follows: TGTGCCAGCAGCCCCAGCCACATTGGGAACGGTCAGCCCCAGCATTTT. The chain recombines TRBV5-6 with TRBJ1-5; no clear D. Germline V CDR1 and CDR2: SGHDT, YYEEEE. Trimming took 4 bases from V and 6 from J, leaving 20 bases between them. This CDR3 is built from 16 residues.

This clonotype was seen ten or more times. The chain combines TRBV3-1 with TRBJ2-1; D unclear. The V end lost 3 bases, the J end lost 7 bases, and 13 bases lay between the germline ends. This CDR3 is built from 14 residues. Germline values: CDR1 LGHDT, CDR2 YNNKEL (reference sequence). The CDR3 coding sequence is TGTGCCAGCAGCCAGACCGTCCGTCAGAATGAGCAGTTCTTC. It encodes CASSQTVRQNEQFF.

This clonotype came up many times. The gene calls are TRBV12-3 or TRBV12-4 and TRBJ1-2; 9 nucleotides match TRBD1. The CDR3 covers 14 residues. With V trimmed by 6 bases and J by 8 bases, 10 bases remained unmatched. The CDR3 loop reads CASRKGQGSEGYTF. The CDR3 DNA sequence: TGTGCCAGCAGGAAGGGACAGGGAAGTGAAGGCTACACCTTC.

This clonotype was recorded many times. V and J are TRBV6-5 and TRBJ1-5; 8 bases match TRBD1. CDR1 is MNHEY, CDR2 SVGAGI, per germline. The CDR3 length is 14 residues. With 6 bases clipped from V and 2 bases from J, the junction kept 3 bases outside the gene matches. CDR3 amino acids: CASSTQGGNQPQHF. CDR3 nucleotides: TGTGCCAGCAGCACACAGGGGGGCAATCAGCCCCAGCATTTT.

This clonotype was recorded many times. The chain recombines TRBV6-6 with TRBJ2-3; 9 positions match TRBD2. With V trimmed by 5 bases and J by 2 bases, 8 bases remained unmatched. The CDR3 covers 16 residues. The germline gives CDR1 MNHNY, CDR2 SVGAGI (reference sequence). Here the CDR3 DNA reads TGTGCCAGCAGTCCCCCGGGACTAGCCCTCACAGATACGCAGTATTTT. Amino acid sequence: CASSPPGLALTDTQYF.

This clonotype was observed a few times. The chain recombines TRBV7-8 with TRBJ2-5; D possibly corresponds to TRBD1 (5 bases). CDR1 and CDR2 (germline): SGHVS, FQNEAQ. This CDR3 has 16 residues. Trimming left V 8 bases short and J 2 bases short, with 21 bases between. The DNA of the CDR3 is TGTGCCAGCGGGGCGGACGTCTTCATGGGACAAGAGACCCAGTACTTC. Amino acids: CASGADVFMGQETQYF.

Ten or more counts support this clonotype. The chain couples TRBV3-1 to TRBJ1-6; 10 bases map to TRBD1. Trimming at V came to 4 bases and at J to 9 bases, leaving 3 bases not matched to a gene. The germline V gene encodes CDR1 LGHDT and CDR2 YNNKEL (reference sequence). This CDR3 is built from 14 residues. The CDR3 spells CASSLRTGGSPLHF. For the CDR3, the DNA is TGTGCCAGCAGCCTACGGACAGGGGGTTCACCCCTCCACTTT. Full variable domain (remainder filled in from reference TRBV3-1 and TRBJ1-6): DTAVSQTPKYLVTQMGNDKSIKCEQNLGHDTMYWYKQDSKKFLKIMFSYNNKELIINETVPNRFSPKSPDKAHLNLHINSLELGDSAVYFCASSLRTGGSPLHFGNGTRLTVT.

This clonotype showed up just a few times. This rearrangement joins TRBV28 to TRBJ2-5; D is undetermined. V lost 5 bases, J lost 1 base, and 8 bases lay in between. The CDR3 is made up of 13 amino acids. The germline CDR1 and CDR2 sequences are MDHEN and SYDVKM. The CDR3 DNA follows: TGTGCCAGCAGTGGCAGTTTCCAAGAGACCCAGTACTTC. Amino acid sequence: CASSGSFQETQYF.

In this sample, this clonotype turned up once. The chain is built from TRBV6-2 or TRBV6-3 and TRBJ1-6; perhaps TRBD1 as D (5 bases). CDR1 is MNHEY, CDR2 SVGEGT, per germline. Trimming cost V 5 bases and J 10 bases, with 6 bases left between them. The CDR3 length is 11 residues. As DNA, the CDR3 is TGTGCCAGCAGTGGGGGGTCACCCCTCCACTTT. Protein sequence: CASSGGSPLHF.

This clonotype was counted ten times or more. The chain recombines TRBV18 with TRBJ1-2; D is undetermined. CDR3 size: 13 residues. Deletions cut 6 bases from V and 1 base from J, with 9 bases between. CDR1 is KGHSH and CDR2 is LQKENI in the germline V gene. The DNA of the CDR3 is TGTGCCAGCTCCGGGCAGCTTAACTATGGCTACACCTTC. Its protein product is CASSGQLNYGYTF. The full variable domain, in which reference TRBV18 and TRBJ1-2 provide the parts outside the CDR3, is NAGVMQNPRHLVRRRGQEARLRCSPMKGHSHVYWYRQLPEEGLKFMVYLQKENIIDESGMPKERFSAEFPKEGPSILRIQQVVRGDSAAYFCASSGQLNYGYTFGSGTRLTVV.

There are a few counts of this clonotype. The rearrangement uses TRBV7-2 and TRBJ2-1, with D unclear. CDR3 size: 15 residues. V was cut by 1 base and J by 3 bases, with 10 bases left in between. Per the germline V gene, CDR1 is SGHTA and CDR2 is FQGNSA. CDR3 sequence reads: CASSLEAEYYNEQFF. The CDR3 DNA reads as TGTGCCAGCAGCTTAGAGGCGGAATACTACAATGAGCAGTTCTTC.

This clonotype was counted many times. The V and J genes are TRBV24-1 and TRBJ2-7; D is unclear. CDR1 is KGHDR and CDR2 is SFDVKD in the germline V gene. The CDR3 has 13 amino acids. V lost 4 bases and J 6 bases, leaving 12 bases between the germline ends. The CDR3 is CATSETPYREQYF. In DNA, the CDR3 is TGTGCCACCAGTGAGACTCCATACCGCGAGCAGTACTTC.

This clonotype was seen at least ten times. The chain links TRBV2 to TRBJ1-1; 9 bases agree with TRBD1. Trimming removed 4 bases from V and 4 bases from J; junction bases left unmatched: 10. Germline lookup yields CDR1 SNHLY and CDR2 FYNNEI. The CDR3 sequence is 16 residues long. CDR3 amino acids: CASSGPRGTGTTEAFF. DNA of the CDR3: TGTGCCAGCAGTGGTCCGCGGGGGACAGGGACCACTGAAGCTTTCTTT.

The chain employs TRBV10-2 and TRBJ1-1, with TRBD1 as a possible D gene (6 bases). The germline CDR1 and CDR2 sequences are WSHSY and SAAADI. V was trimmed by 6 bases and J by 4 bases, leaving 15 bases between them. CDR3 length equals 14 residues. The CDR3 coding sequence is TGCGCCAGCAGCTCCGGTGGGGGCGGCACTGAAGCTTTCTTT. Encoded protein: CASSSGGGGTEAFF.